This entry features one T cell receptor beta chain sequence. The antigen remains undetermined. This sample was taken from a study of T cells in localized non-small cell lung cancer. Findings and limits, study-wide: The study found T cell clonality highest in uninvolved adjacent lung, above tumor.

CDR3 length: 17 residues. V lost 4 bases to trimming and J lost 0 bases; unmatched junction nucleotides: 10. The germline V gene has CDR1 MDHEN and CDR2 SYDVKM. The protocol was immunoSEQ multiplex PCR, while the TCRdb copy is restricted to in-frame clones and leaves out a portion. The data show about 33,000 clones, approximately 80% seen once. Material: peripheral blood, obtained before any cancer treatment. This clonotype was obtained from a male donor aged 60 or older with stage II squamous cell lung carcinoma. The V call is TRBV28, the J call TRBJ2-3, with 7 bases identical to TRBD2. In DNA, the CDR3 is TGTGCCAGCAGTTCAGGGTTAGCGGGTCCTAGCACAGATACGCAGTATTTT. It encodes CASSSGLAGPSTDTQYF.